This TCR beta chain was obtained from a study of T-cell memory formation after mild COVID-19. Study-level background: TCR clusters mostly belonged to single donors. Findings and caveats of the study: In pre-infection memory, a portion of responding clones appeared, which suggested that cross-reactive memory joined.

The CDR3 sequence is 14 residues long. Looked up from germline, CDR1 is LGHNA and CDR2 is YSLEER. V gave up 1 base and J gave up 2 bases, with 7 bases separating them. This clonotype has only a few counts. Its antigen is not known. TCRdb redid the calling of the 5' RACE reads with MiXCR, one entry per CDR3 protein. The sample comprises over 15,000 distinct CDR3 sequences, more than 20% of which are singletons, and more than 55% rests with the top ten. This clonotype was sampled from a man aged 18 to 29 who had mild COVID-19 (a few samples of this study predate the infection). Cell type and time point are not known. This chain uses TRBV4-3 with TRBJ2-3; D is uncertain. Sequenced input: PBMCs or a T cell subset sorted from them (not recorded which). The CDR3 sequence is CASSQAQLTDTQYF. The CDR3 DNA reads TGCGCCAGCAGCCAAGCTCAGCTCACAGATACGCAGTATTTT.